Listed below are T cell receptor beta chains from one sample, sequenced in a study of PD-L1 blockade in urothelial cancer. Only in-frame clones appear in the TCRdb table, and some are missing; sequencing was by immunoSEQ multiplex PCR. This sample has approximately 110,000 clones, with approximately 89% found just once. Sample: PBMCs, taken around atezolizumab (anti-PD-L1) treatment. The source of these receptors is a man in his sixties with urothelial cancer. The CDR3 runs from the conserved cysteine through the conserved F or W. D genes are given only for firm matches. Clone size appears in some rows only: once, few, many, or a class for an expanded clone.

d_call	v_call	j_call	clone_size	cdr3_nt	cdr3_aa
.	TRBV18	TRBJ2-3	.	TGTGCCAGCTCACGCGTCCTTAGTGCGGATACGCAGTATTTT	CASSRVLSADTQYF
.	TRBV6-1	TRBJ2-1	.	TGTGCCAGCAGAGGGGTGAATGAGCAGTTCTTC	CASRGVNEQFF
TRBD2	TRBV7-2	TRBJ2-1	.	TGTGCCAGCAGCGTAGACCTAGCGGGGGGTTCCTACAATGAGCAGTTCTTC	CASSVDLAGGSYNEQFF
.	TRBV5-1	TRBJ1-4	.	TGCGCCAGCAGCCCCGCGGGGAGGGAAAAACTGTTTTTT	CASSPAGREKLFF
.	TRBV9	TRBJ2-5	.	TGTGCCAGCAGCCCTTCTCCGAGGGCCGTGGAAGAGACCCAGTACTTC	CASSPSPRAVEETQYF
.	TRBV7-9	TRBJ2-3	.	TGTGCCAGCAGCTCGCTAAGACAGGTGGGAGAAACAGATACGCAGTATTTT	CASSSLRQVGETDTQYF
.	TRBV19	TRBJ1-2	.	TGTGCCAGCAAACCTACCGGTGGTGGCTACACCTTC	CASKPTGGGYTF
TRBD1	TRBV6-1	TRBJ1-6	.	TGTGCCAGCAATAAAGCCGGGACAGGGGATTCACCCCTCCACTTT	CASNKAGTGDSPLHF
.	TRBV5-1	TRBJ2-2	.	TGCGCCAGCAGCTTGGTTCAGAACACCGGGGAGCTGTTTTTT	CASSLVQNTGELFF
.	TRBV5-1	TRBJ2-1	.	TGCGCCAGCACCGTGCAGGGGGAGGCATACAATGAGCAGTTCTTC	CASTVQGEAYNEQFF
.	TRBV6-5	TRBJ2-7	few	TGTGCCAGCAGTTCCGACAGGACCTTATACGAGCAGTACTTC	CASSSDRTLYEQYF
TRBD1	TRBV5-6	TRBJ2-3	.	TGTGCCAGCAGTCTCGGGACAGGGTTTGCGGATACGCAGTATTTT	CASSLGTGFADTQYF
TRBD1	TRBV11-2	TRBJ2-5	.	TGTGCCAGCAGCAGGACAGGGGAGACCCAGTACTTC	CASSRTGETQYF
.	TRBV5-4	TRBJ1-1	.	TGTGCCAGCAGTCCCCGCGGAGGGGAAGGGAGAACTGAAGCTTTCTTT	CASSPRGGEGRTEAFF
TRBD1	TRBV19	TRBJ1-5	.	TGTGCCAGTAGTAGGACAGGGCCTAGCAATCAGCCCCAGCATTTT	CASSRTGPSNQPQHF
.	TRBV4-3	TRBJ2-7	.	TGCGCCAGCAGCCAAGAAAGGGGTTATGGGTACGAGCAGTACTTC	CASSQERGYGYEQYF
TRBD1	TRBV7-7	TRBJ2-5	.	TGTGCCAGCAGCTTATCCGGGACAGTATCGTCTGAGACCCAGTACTTC	CASSLSGTVSSETQYF
TRBD2	TRBV13	TRBJ2-7	.	TGTGCCAGCAGCCGACGGACTAGAGGCGAGCAGTACTTC	CASSRRTRGEQYF
TRBD1	TRBV19	TRBJ1-1	.	TGTGCCAGTAGTATAGAAACAGGGGCTATGAACACTGAAGCTTTCTTT	CASSIETGAMNTEAFF
.	TRBV21-1	TRBJ2-2	once	TGTGCCAGCAGCCCGAACAGGACTAGCGCGAACACCGGGGAGCTGTTTTTT	CASSPNRTSANTGELFF
TRBD2	TRBV5-8	TRBJ2-3	.	TGTGCCAGCAGCCCTATAGCGGGGGGGCCCACAGATACGCAGTATTTT	CASSPIAGGPTDTQYF